What follows is one TCR beta chain and its context. Germline V gene data show CDR1 as MNHEY and CDR2 as SVGAGI. This CDR3 comprises 11 residues. V lost 2 bases, J lost 6 bases, and 5 bases lay in between. Source study methods: It was from reference gene primer amplification that nucleated cell counts were estimated. TCRdb's table, derived via immunoSEQ multiplex PCR, lists solely in-frame clones and lacks some. For V, J and clone size, that table is used; D and trimming come from the DNA. The sample yields 40,000 to 65,000 clones, approximately 86% seen once. The data derive from a study of blood T cell repertoires in COVID-19. Across the whole study: The samples span acute and convalescent COVID-19 from the United States, Italy and Spain. PBMCs, B-cell-depleted T cells, or T cells were the source of the cDNA or gDNA that made up the material.

This receptor was obtained from a man between 65 and 80 years old with active COVID-19. The chain links TRBV6-5 to TRBJ2-7; no reliable D call. Sequenced: peripheral blood. CDR3 amino acids: CASSYLSEQYF. CDR3 nucleotides: TGTGCCAGCAGTTACCTCTCCGAGCAGTACTTC.